This TCR beta chain was captured in a study of vaccination and CD4 T cells after COVID-19. Study-wide context: Researchers treated cells with overlapping spike peptides taken from SARS-CoV-2, HCoV-NL63, HCoV-OC43 and HCoV-229E.

This clonotype was picked up a small number of times. Its matching antigen is unknown. Cultured CD4+ T cells had their DNA profiled by the Oncomine TCR Beta short-read assay. Once CD4+ T cells had been cultured, genomic DNA was extracted from them. Each CDR3 protein is one row after TCRdb ran MiXCR on the PCR reads. This table holds about 9,100 distinct CDR3 sequences, around 41% found once. Noted treatment: approximately nine-day PBMC culture with coronavirus spike peptide pools or control peptides (ViraFEST assay). An unexposed donor provided the CD4+ T cells, which were collected before the COVID-19 pandemic (2011-2018). CDR1 is SQVTM and CDR2 is ANQGSEA in the germline V gene. The CDR3 sequence is 13 residues long. The V end was cut by 3 bases, the J end by 5 bases, with 13 bases between.

The clonotype was recovered from a human donor in good health. The chain has TRBV29-1 and TRBJ2-5; D might be TRBD2 (5 bases). Sequences were obtained from CD4+ T cells from blood, cultured in vitro. CDR3 protein: CSVEVVSGETQYF. The DNA for the CDR3 is TGCAGCGTTGAGGTAGTCTCGGGGGAGACCCAGTACTTC. Together with reference TRBV29-1 and TRBJ2-5, the CDR3 gives the full variable domain: SAVISQKPSRDICQRGTSLTIQCQVDSQVTMMFWYRQQPGQSLTLIATANQGSEATYESGFVIDKFPISRPNLTFSTLTVSNMSPEDSSIYLCSVEVVSGETQYFGPGTRLLVL.